A single sample gave rise to the 21 T cell receptor beta chains below, sequenced in a study of graft-versus-host responses after intestinal transplantation. Measured with immunoSEQ multiplex PCR; TCRdb has only the in-frame clones, and not every one. The table lists about 50,000 clones, 85% to 95% of them singletons. These TCRs are of unknown antigen specificity. The specimen comprised unstimulated CD4+ T cells sorted from spleen or lymph node cells, sampled before transplant. These receptors were taken from a human donor who was the organ donor for an intestinal transplant.

In regard to this clone: Other DNA sequences within the sample encode an identical CDR3. This rearrangement joins TRBV2 to TRBJ2-3; no definite D call. Germline CDR1 is SNHLY and CDR2 is FYNNEI. Trimming took 6 bases from V and 2 from J, leaving 9 bases between them. This CDR3 has 13 residues. CDR3: CASRGLPTDTQYF. The CDR3 DNA sequence: TGTGCCAGCAGGGGCCTCCCCACAGATACGCAGTATTTT.

Only one count was recorded for this clone. The chain joins TRBV28 to TRBJ2-3; 11 nucleotides align to TRBD2. Germline CDR1 reads MDHEN; CDR2 reads SYDVKM. There are 16 residues in the CDR3. V gave up 6 bases and J gave up 6 bases; unmatched junction bases: 11. The CDR3, as DNA: TGTGCCAGCAGATCCGGACTAGCGGGCCAGCAGGATACGCAGTATTTT. This sequence encodes CASRSGLAGQQDTQYF.

The chain joins TRBV4-2 to TRBJ2-6; TRBD1 agrees at 11 bases. V was pared by 4 bases and J by 2 bases, with 4 bases of the junction left unmatched. The germline V gene has CDR1 LGHNA and CDR2 YNFKEQ. The CDR3 totals 17 residues. This chain's CDR3 is CASSRGQGATGANVLTF. The CDR3 region has the DNA TGTGCCAGCAGCCGTGGACAGGGGGCCACTGGGGCCAACGTCCTGACTTTC.

The chain is built from TRBV27 and TRBJ2-7; 11 nucleotides line up with TRBD2. There are 12 residues in the CDR3. Per the germline V gene, CDR1 is MNHEY and CDR2 is SMNVEV (reference sequence). Trimming cost V 5 bases and J 6 bases; bases outside gene matches: 0. The CDR3 here is CASSTSGSEQYF. Written as DNA, the CDR3 is TGTGCCAGCAGTACTAGCGGGAGCGAGCAGTACTTC.

The chain couples TRBV4-2 to TRBJ1-5; D is undetermined. Germline assignment: CDR1 LGHNA and CDR2 YNFKEQ. The length of the CDR3 is 16 residues. Trimming left V 3 bases short and J 5 bases short, with 17 bases between. CDR3 amino acids: CASSHQFAEVHQPQHF. The CDR3 nucleotides are TGTGCCAGCAGCCACCAATTTGCGGAGGTGCATCAGCCCCAGCATTTT.

In this sample, this clone turned up once. The rearrangement uses TRBV7-9 and TRBJ2-2; 9 nucleotides match TRBD1. V gave up 5 bases and J gave up 4 bases; unmatched junction bases: 5. The CDR3 is made up of 15 amino acids. CDR1 and CDR2 from the germline V gene are SEHNR and FQNEAQ (reference sequence). Here the CDR3 reads CASSTGTGTTGELFF. DNA for the CDR3: TGTGCCAGCAGCACCGGGACAGGGACCACCGGGGAGCTGTTTTTT.

The V and J genes are TRBV7-8 and TRBJ2-1, with 14 bases fitting TRBD2. The ends lost 5 bases at V and 7 bases at J; junction bases unmatched: 19. Germline-derived CDR1 and CDR2 are SGHVS and FQNEAQ. The length of the CDR3 is 20 residues. Here the CDR3 DNA reads TGTGCCAGCAGCAGGACTTCGGGACTAGCGGGAGCCTCGTCTCGGAATGAGCAGTTCTTC. This gives the protein CASSRTSGLAGASSRNEQFF.

The V call is TRBV4-1, the J call TRBJ2-7; D not resolved. CDR1 is MGHRA, CDR2 YSYEKL, per germline. V was shortened by 4 bases and J by 0 bases, with 13 bases between the two germline ends. The CDR3 runs 15 residues. The CDR3: CASSPRSGFSYEQYF. The DNA for the CDR3 is TGCGCCAGCAGCCCCAGATCCGGATTCTCCTACGAGCAGTACTTC.

The chain links TRBV30 to TRBJ2-7, with 7 bases lining up with TRBD1. The CDR3 spans 13 residues. Trimming cost V 5 bases and J 1 base; bases outside gene matches: 5. The germline V gene encodes CDR1 GTSNPN and CDR2 SVGIG (reference sequence). CDR3 residues: CAWCQGQSYEQYF. The CDR3 coding sequence is TGTGCCTGGTGCCAGGGACAGTCCTACGAGCAGTACTTC.

The chain links TRBV28 to TRBJ1-1; TRBD1 matches at 8 bases. The CDR3 covers 14 residues. The V gene end was trimmed by 6 bases and the J gene end by 5 bases; junction bases not matched to a gene: 8. The germline gives CDR1 MDHEN, CDR2 SYDVKM. Written as DNA, the CDR3 is TGTGCCAGCAGCCCAGGGGGCGCGGGAACTGAAGCTTTCTTT. Translated, it gives CASSPGGAGTEAFF.

The rearrangement joins TRBV9 to TRBJ2-2, with D unclear. The germline CDR1 and CDR2 sequences are SGDLS and YYNGEE. The CDR3 length is 15 residues. Deletions cut 4 bases from V and 2 bases from J, with 12 bases between. The CDR3 region is CASSSPTTNTGELFF. The CDR3 bases are TGTGCCAGCAGCTCCCCGACAACAAACACCGGGGAGCTGTTTTTT.

This clone was seen just once. This rearrangement joins TRBV2 to TRBJ2-3, with 10 nucleotides matching TRBD1. CDR1 is SNHLY and CDR2 is FYNNEI in the germline V gene. Trimming took 6 bases from V and 4 from J; bases not matched to a gene: 4. The CDR3 length is 14 residues. CDR3 coding DNA: TGTGCCAGCAGATCCGGGACAGGGGCAGATACGCAGTATTTT. Protein product: CASRSGTGADTQYF.

V is TRBV7-2 and J is TRBJ1-3; the D gene is possibly TRBD1 (5 bases). In germline, CDR1 is SGHTA, CDR2 FQGNSA. This CDR3 is built from 15 residues. Trimming shortened V by 5 bases and J by 1 base, and 12 bases separated the two germline ends. CDR3 nucleotide sequence: TGTGCCAGCAGCACCGCCCCAGGGTCTGGAAACACCATATATTTT. It is translated as CASSTAPGSGNTIYF.

The J gene is TRBJ1-1, the V gene TRBV30; 10 nucleotides line up with TRBD1. The trim removed 5 bases at V and 3 bases at J, leaving 0 bases unmatched. The germline V gene encodes CDR1 GTSNPN and CDR2 SVGIG (reference sequence). The CDR3 is 12 amino acids. CDR3 sequence reads: CAWGQGDTEAFF. CDR3 coding DNA: TGTGCCTGGGGACAGGGGGACACTGAAGCTTTCTTT.

The chain combines TRBV5-1 with TRBJ2-7, with 8 nucleotides matching TRBD2. There are 15 residues in the CDR3. Germline-derived CDR1 and CDR2 are SGHRS and YFSETQ. Trimming removed 2 bases from V and 0 bases from J; junction bases left unmatched: 4. The CDR3 nucleotides are TGCGCCAGCAGCTTCAAGGCGGGGGGCTCCTACGAGCAGTACTTC. This codes for CASSFKAGGSYEQYF.

The chain has TRBV4-3 and TRBJ2-2; D is perhaps TRBD2 (6 bases). Germline loops: CDR1 LGHNA, CDR2 YSLEER. The V end was cut by 1 base, the J end by 4 bases, with 10 bases between. This CDR3 has 15 amino acids. DNA of the CDR3: TGCGCCAGCAGCCAAGGAGGAGGGATCACCGGGGAGCTGTTTTTT. It encodes CASSQGGGITGELFF.

Remarks on this clone: Within the sample, other DNA sequences also encode this same CDR3. This chain connects TRBV28 to TRBJ2-2; no firm D call. Germline V gives CDR1 MDHEN, CDR2 SYDVKM. V lost 3 bases, J lost 5 bases, and 13 bases lay in between. CDR3 length equals 15 residues. The CDR3 reads CASSFVLGGTGELFF. The CDR3 DNA reads as TGTGCCAGCAGTTTCGTCTTGGGTGGGACCGGGGAGCTGTTTTTT.

This chain joins TRBV28 and TRBJ2-7; possible D gene TRBD1, 6 bases. CDR3 length equals 12 residues. Between the trimmed V and J ends, which lost 7 bases and 2 bases, there was a span of 9 bases. Germline values: CDR1 MDHEN, CDR2 SYDVKM. Here the CDR3 reads CASMDSTYEQYF. The CDR3 DNA reads as TGTGCCAGCATGGACAGTACCTACGAGCAGTACTTC.

The rearrangement uses TRBV11-1 and TRBJ2-3, with 11 bases aligning to TRBD2. V shed 2 bases, J shed 6 bases, and the junction held 4 bases outside the gene matches. Germline V lookup: CDR1 SGHAT, CDR2 FQDESV (reference sequence). There are 15 residues in the CDR3. The CDR3 sequence is CASSLRASGRDTQYF. The CDR3, as DNA: TGTGCCAGCAGCTTAAGGGCTAGCGGGAGGGATACGCAGTATTTT.

This chain uses TRBV21-1 with TRBJ2-3; no check of the table's D call, TRBD1, against the DNA was made. TRBV21-1 is given as a pseudogene. The CDR3 has 16 amino acids. The CDR3 spells CASSKPRDIRTDTQYF. The CDR3, as DNA: TGTGCCAGCAGCAAACCCCGGGACATCCGCACAGATACGCAGTATTTT.

V gene TRBV19 combines with J gene TRBJ1-1; 9 bases match TRBD1. The CDR3 is 15 amino acids. CDR1 is LNHDA, CDR2 SQIVND, per germline (reference sequence). V was clipped by 5 bases and J by 8 bases; unmatched bases: 12. The CDR3 is CASSQVDRGKTEAFF. DNA of the CDR3: TGTGCCAGTAGTCAAGTCGACAGGGGGAAGACCGAAGCTTTCTTT. Full variable domain (remainder filled in from reference TRBV19 and TRBJ1-1): DGGITQSPKYLFRKEGQNVTLSCEQNLNHDAMYWYRQDPGQGLRLIYYSQIVNDFQKGDIAEGYSVSREKKESFPLTVTSAQKNPTAFYLCASSQVDRGKTEAFFGQGTRLTVV.